A selection of T cell receptor beta chains follows, all from one sample in a study of blood T cell repertoires in COVID-19. TCRdb's table, derived via immunoSEQ multiplex PCR, lists solely in-frame clones and lacks some. The sample contains about 140,000 clones, around three quarters of which appear only once. Source material: peripheral blood. These receptor sequences come from an elderly man with acute or convalescent COVID-19. Both conserved end residues are part of each CDR3. D genes are given only for firm matches. Expanded clones get a size class; other rows say once, few or many, or leave the size out.

clone_size	v_call	j_call	d_call	cdr3_aa	cdr3_nt
NA	TRBV29-1	TRBJ1-3	NA	CSVGSRTAGNTIYF	TGCAGCGTTGGGAGTAGGACAGCTGGAAACACCATATATTTT
NA	TRBV2	TRBJ1-1	NA	CASSEWGGLGEAFF	TGTGCCAGCAGTGAATGGGGGGGGTTGGGTGAAGCTTTCTTT
NA	TRBV28	TRBJ1-5	TRBD1	CAAGTGWQPQHF	TGTGCCGCAGGGACAGGGTGGCAGCCCCAGCATTTT
few	TRBV16	TRBJ2-3	TRBD1	CASSPDSGQGRNTQYF	TGTGCCAGCAGCCCCGATTCGGGACAGGGGAGGAATACGCAGTATTTT
few	TRBV5-4	TRBJ1-1	TRBD1	CASSPGQGPVGNTEAFF	TGTGCCAGCAGCCCAGGACAGGGTCCCGTCGGGAACACTGAAGCTTTCTTT
NA	TRBV28	TRBJ1-2	TRBD1	CASKPQGTGLSNTF	TGTGCCAGCAAGCCCCAAGGGACAGGGTTAAGTAACACCTTC
NA	TRBV13	TRBJ2-2	TRBD1	CASSDYRGGGFRLFF	TGTGCCAGCAGCGACTACAGGGGTGGGGGATTTCGGCTGTTTTTT
NA	TRBV18	TRBJ1-6	TRBD1	CASSPSGQYNSPLHF	TGTGCCAGCTCACCGTCGGGACAGTATAATTCACCCCTCCACTTT
NA	TRBV29-1	TRBJ1-1	NA	CSGGTEAFF	TGCTCAGGAGGGACTGAAGCTTTCTTT
NA	TRBV7-9	TRBJ2-7	TRBD1	CASSVQGAEQYF	TGTGCCAGCAGCGTTCAGGGGGCCGAGCAGTACTTC
few	TRBV3-1/TRBV3-2	TRBJ2-3	NA	CASNRRGTDTQYF	TGTGCCAGCAACAGGCGGGGAACAGATACGCAGTATTTT
NA	TRBV19	TRBJ2-6	NA	CASSIGHSGANVLTF	TGTGCCAGTAGTATTGGCCACTCTGGGGCCAACGTCCTGACTTTC
NA	TRBV2	TRBJ2-6	NA	CAKSFRGSGANVLTF	TGTGCCAAATCCTTCAGGGGCTCTGGGGCCAACGTCCTGACTTTC
NA	TRBV9	TRBJ1-2	TRBD1	CASSAGTGLFGYTF	TGTGCCAGCAGCGCCGGGACAGGGTTATTTGGCTACACCTTC
once	TRBV10-3	TRBJ1-1	NA	CAISRDEGTEAFF	TGTGCCATCAGCCGGGATGAGGGCACTGAAGCTTTCTTT
NA	TRBV3-1/TRBV3-2	TRBJ1-2	NA	CASSQGPGNYGYTF	TGTGCCAGCAGCCAGGGCCCTGGGAACTATGGCTACACCTTC
NA	TRBV2	TRBJ2-4	TRBD2	CASTELAGGKNIQYF	TGTGCCAGCACTGAACTAGCGGGGGGGAAAAACATTCAGTACTTC
NA	TRBV20-1	TRBJ1-1	NA	CSASPPKGFF	TGCAGTGCTAGCCCTCCCAAGGGGTTTTTT
NA	TRBV28	TRBJ1-1	TRBD1	CASSSIDRGTEAFF	TGTGCCAGCAGCTCAATCGACAGGGGCACTGAAGCTTTCTTT
NA	TRBV24-1	TRBJ1-6	NA	CATSAGSFGSPLHF	TGTGCCACCAGCGCAGGGTCATTCGGTTCACCCCTCCACTTT
NA	TRBV19	TRBJ2-1	TRBD2	CASSIAAGDNEQFF	TGTGCCAGTAGTATAGCAGCGGGGGACAATGAGCAGTTCTTC
NA	TRBV6-5	TRBJ2-7	TRBD2	CASHGRVYEQYF	TGTGCCAGCCACGGGAGGGTGTACGAGCAGTACTTC
once	TRBV30	TRBJ1-4	TRBD1	CAWSVQGATNEKLFF	TGTGCCTGGAGTGTACAGGGGGCAACTAATGAAAAACTGTTTTTT
NA	TRBV5-1	TRBJ2-3	NA	CASSPKGQHTDTQYF	TGCGCCAGCAGCCCAAAAGGACAGCACACAGATACGCAGTATTTT
NA	TRBV20-1	TRBJ2-3	TRBD2	CSASPSGGPDTQYF	TGCAGTGCTAGTCCCAGCGGGGGCCCAGATACGCAGTATTTT
NA	TRBV4-2	TRBJ1-1	NA	CASSQGREPLVEAFF	TGTGCCAGCAGCCAGGGCAGGGAACCCCTGGTTGAAGCTTTCTTT
NA	TRBV7-2	TRBJ2-3	NA	CASSWVGDTQYF	TGTGCCAGCAGCTGGGTCGGGGATACGCAGTATTTT
NA	TRBV3-1/TRBV3-2	TRBJ2-4	NA	CASSQDGKGEYF	TGTGCCAGCAGCCAAGATGGGAAGGGGGAGTACTTC
NA	TRBV2	TRBJ2-7	TRBD2	CASKRGGHYEQYF	TGTGCCAGCAAGCGGGGGGGCCACTACGAGCAGTACTTC
few	TRBV27	TRBJ2-1	TRBD1	CASSFPGTGGRNEQFF	TGTGCCAGCAGTTTCCCCGGGACAGGAGGGAGAAATGAGCAGTTCTTC
NA	TRBV4-1	TRBJ1-1	NA	CASSPLLRGYTEAFF	TGCGCCAGCAGCCCTCTCTTGCGGGGGTACACTGAAGCTTTCTTT
NA	TRBV6-6	TRBJ2-7	NA	CASAPLMDSLNYEQYF	TGTGCCAGCGCTCCTCTTATGGACAGCCTTAACTACGAGCAGTACTTC
NA	TRBV21-1	TRBJ2-5	NA	CASIPGQVERETQYF	TGTGCCAGCATCCCGGGACAGGTTGAACGAGAGACCCAGTACTTC
NA	TRBV29-1	TRBJ1-1	NA	CSVQGRLNTEAFF	TGCAGCGTTCAGGGGAGATTGAACACTGAAGCTTTCTTT
NA	TRBV18	TRBJ2-7	NA	CASSPSPYEQYF	TGTGCCAGCTCTCCTAGCCCCTACGAGCAGTACTTC
NA	TRBV3-1/TRBV3-2	TRBJ1-4	TRBD1	CASSQVGGTVSEKLFF	TGTGCCAGCAGCCAAGTGGGCGGGACAGTTAGTGAAAAACTGTTTTTT
NA	TRBV7-5	TRBJ1-2	NA	CARRPDRGYGYTF	TGTGCCAGAAGACCTGACAGGGGCTATGGCTACACCTTC
NA	TRBV4-2	TRBJ2-1	NA	CASSQDRDEQFF	TGTGCCAGCAGCCAAGATCGTGATGAGCAGTTCTTC
NA	TRBV18	TRBJ2-3	TRBD2	CASSPGLGTDTQYF	TGTGCCAGCTCACCGGGACTAGGCACAGATACGCAGTATTTT
few	TRBV19	TRBJ2-7	NA	CASSIDRAYEQYF	TGTGCCAGTAGTATAGATCGGGCCTACGAGCAGTACTTC
NA	TRBV4-1	TRBJ1-1	NA	CASSDLDGVTEAFF	TGCGCCAGCAGCGATCTGGATGGAGTCACTGAAGCTTTCTTT
NA	TRBV20-1	TRBJ1-2	TRBD1	CSASPGGAQGDNYGYTF	TGCAGTGCTAGTCCCGGGGGGGCGCAGGGGGATAACTATGGCTACACCTTC
NA	TRBV29-1	TRBJ2-4	TRBD2	CSARGGKDIQYF	TGCAGCGCAAGGGGAGGGAAGGACATTCAGTACTTC
NA	TRBV5-5	TRBJ2-7	TRBD2	CASSLATPGGPNYEQYF	TGTGCCAGCAGCTTGGCTACTCCGGGGGGACCCAACTACGAGCAGTACTTC
NA	TRBV28	TRBJ1-4	NA	CASSPQEGKRLFF	TGTGCCAGCAGCCCTCAGGAGGGAAAAAGACTGTTTTTT
NA	TRBV4-3	TRBJ1-4	NA	CASSPLRAANEKLFF	TGCGCCAGCAGCCCTCTGAGGGCAGCTAATGAAAAACTGTTTTTT
once	TRBV10-3	TRBJ1-1	TRBD1	CAISGGTGMNTEAFF	TGTGCCATCAGTGGGGGGACAGGGATGAACACTGAAGCTTTCTTT
once	TRBV18	TRBJ1-1	NA	CASSPPVGGFAEAFF	TGTGCCAGCTCACCACCGGTTGGGGGGTTTGCTGAAGCTTTCTTT
NA	TRBV3-1/TRBV3-2	TRBJ2-5	NA	CASSIAASAQETQYF	TGTGCCAGCAGTATAGCGGCCTCCGCTCAAGAGACCCAGTACTTC
NA	TRBV4-3	TRBJ1-2	NA	CASSQVGQGGGYTF	TGCGCCAGCAGCCAAGTAGGCCAGGGTGGTGGCTACACCTTC
NA	TRBV10-3	TRBJ2-6	NA	CAISGTKASGANVLTF	TGTGCCATCAGTGGGACAAAAGCTTCTGGGGCCAACGTCCTGACTTTC
NA	TRBV18	TRBJ2-3	NA	CASSPVASTDTQYF	TGTGCCAGCTCACCAGTGGCCAGCACAGATACGCAGTATTTT
NA	TRBV7-2	TRBJ1-6	TRBD1	CASSLRGQGSDLHF	TGTGCCAGCAGCTTACGGGGACAGGGTTCGGACCTCCACTTT
NA	TRBV9	TRBJ1-4	NA	CASSVGRVTFGEKLFF	TGTGCCAGCAGCGTAGGCAGGGTAACCTTTGGTGAAAAACTGTTTTTT
once	TRBV19	TRBJ2-3	NA	CASSSGTHQADTQYF	TGTGCCAGTAGTTCGGGGACACATCAGGCAGATACGCAGTATTTT
NA	TRBV7-7	TRBJ1-3	NA	CASSLAAGLFSGNTIYF	TGTGCCAGCAGCTTAGCGGCAGGGCTATTCTCTGGAAACACCATATATTTT
NA	TRBV28	TRBJ2-5	NA	CASSGLGAVVETQYF	TGTGCCAGCAGTGGATTAGGGGCCGTGGTTGAGACCCAGTACTTC
NA	TRBV6-2/TRBV6-3	TRBJ2-7	NA	CASSYSGSSYEQYF	TGTGCCAGCAGTTACTCTGGCAGCTCCTACGAGCAGTACTTC